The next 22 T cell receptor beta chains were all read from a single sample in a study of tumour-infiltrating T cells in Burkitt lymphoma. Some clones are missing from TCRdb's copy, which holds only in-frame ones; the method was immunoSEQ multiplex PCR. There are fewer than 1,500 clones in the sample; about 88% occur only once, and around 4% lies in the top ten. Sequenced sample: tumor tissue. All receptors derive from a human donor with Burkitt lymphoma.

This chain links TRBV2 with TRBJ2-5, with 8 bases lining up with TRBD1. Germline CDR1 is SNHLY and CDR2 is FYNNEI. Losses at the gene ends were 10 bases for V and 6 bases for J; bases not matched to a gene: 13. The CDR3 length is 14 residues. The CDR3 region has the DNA TGTGCCACCCTCCCCGGGACAGGTCGCAAGACCCAGTACTTC. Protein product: CATLPGTGRKTQYF.

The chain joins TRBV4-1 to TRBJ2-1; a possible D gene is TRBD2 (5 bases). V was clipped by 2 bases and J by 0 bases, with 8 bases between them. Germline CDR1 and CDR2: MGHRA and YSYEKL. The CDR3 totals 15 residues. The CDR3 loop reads CASSQSSSSYNEQFF. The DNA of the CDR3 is TGCGCCAGCAGCCAATCTAGCAGCTCCTACAATGAGCAGTTCTTC.

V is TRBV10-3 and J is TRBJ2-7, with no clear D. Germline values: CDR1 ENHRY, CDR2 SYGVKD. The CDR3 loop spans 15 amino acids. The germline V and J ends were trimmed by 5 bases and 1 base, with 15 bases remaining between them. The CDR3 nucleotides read TGTGCCATCAGTAAGGTAGGGCATACATCCTACGAGCAGTACTTC. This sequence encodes CAISKVGHTSYEQYF.

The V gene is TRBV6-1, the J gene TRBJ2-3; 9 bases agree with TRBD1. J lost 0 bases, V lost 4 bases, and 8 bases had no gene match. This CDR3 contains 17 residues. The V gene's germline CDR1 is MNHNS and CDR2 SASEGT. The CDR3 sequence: CASSARTGAFSTDTQYF. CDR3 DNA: TGTGCCAGCAGTGCCCGGACAGGGGCCTTTAGCACAGATACGCAGTATTTT.

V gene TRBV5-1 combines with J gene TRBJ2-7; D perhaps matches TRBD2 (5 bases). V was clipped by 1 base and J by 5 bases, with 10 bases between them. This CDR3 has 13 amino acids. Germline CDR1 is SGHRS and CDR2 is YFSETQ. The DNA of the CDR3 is TGCGCCAGCAGCTTGATCGGACTTGACGAGCAGTACTTC. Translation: CASSLIGLDEQYF.

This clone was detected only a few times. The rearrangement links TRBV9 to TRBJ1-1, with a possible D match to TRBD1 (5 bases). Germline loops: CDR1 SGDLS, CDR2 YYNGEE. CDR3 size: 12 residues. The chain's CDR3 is CATGRGLTEAFF. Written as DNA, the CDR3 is TGTGCAACTGGGAGGGGACTCACTGAAGCTTTCTTT.

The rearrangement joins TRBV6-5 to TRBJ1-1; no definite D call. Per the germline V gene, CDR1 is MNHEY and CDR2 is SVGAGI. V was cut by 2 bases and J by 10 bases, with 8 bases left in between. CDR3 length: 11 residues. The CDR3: CASSYGQVAFF. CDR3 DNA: TGTGCCAGCAGTTACGGGCAGGTAGCTTTCTTT.

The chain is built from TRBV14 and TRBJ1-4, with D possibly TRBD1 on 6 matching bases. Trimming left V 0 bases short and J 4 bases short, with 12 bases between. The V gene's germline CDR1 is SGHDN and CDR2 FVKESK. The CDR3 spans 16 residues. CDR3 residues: CASSQDRPDSNEKLFF. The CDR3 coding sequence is TGTGCCAGCAGCCAAGATCGACCGGACAGTAATGAAAAACTGTTTTTT.

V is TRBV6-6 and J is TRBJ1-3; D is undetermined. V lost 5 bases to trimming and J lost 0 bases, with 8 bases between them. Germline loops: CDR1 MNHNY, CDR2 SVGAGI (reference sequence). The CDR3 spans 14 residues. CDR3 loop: CASSGMPSGNTIYF. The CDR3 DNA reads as TGTGCCAGCAGTGGGATGCCCTCTGGAAACACCATATATTTT.

The CDR3 region has the DNA TGTGCCAGCAGCGACAGGGCAAGAGGGAATGAAAAACTGTTTTTT. Translating gives CASSDRARGNEKLFF. The V and J genes are TRBV5-6 and TRBJ1-4; 7 nucleotides match TRBD1. The CDR3 covers 15 residues. The V gene's germline CDR1 is SGHDT and CDR2 YYEEEE. The V gene end was trimmed by 4 bases and the J gene end by 5 bases; junction bases not matched to a gene: 8.

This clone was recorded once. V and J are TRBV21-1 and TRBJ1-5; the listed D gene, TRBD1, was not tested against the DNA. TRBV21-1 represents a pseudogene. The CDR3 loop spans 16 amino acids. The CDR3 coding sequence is TGTGCCAGCAGAGGTAGACCGGGACAGGGCAATCAGCCCCAGCATTTT. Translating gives CASRGRPGQGNQPQHF.

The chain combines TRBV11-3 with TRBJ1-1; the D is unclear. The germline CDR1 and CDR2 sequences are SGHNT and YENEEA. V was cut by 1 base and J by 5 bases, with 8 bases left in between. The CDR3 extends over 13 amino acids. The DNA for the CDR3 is TGTGCCAGCAGCTTAGGTCCTGGGACTGAAGCTTTCTTT. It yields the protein CASSLGPGTEAFF.

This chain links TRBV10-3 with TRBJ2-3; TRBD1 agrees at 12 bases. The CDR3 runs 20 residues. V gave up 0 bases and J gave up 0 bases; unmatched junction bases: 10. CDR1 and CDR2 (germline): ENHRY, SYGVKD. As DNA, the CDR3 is TGTGCCATCAGTGAGTCACATTCCGGGACAGGGGGCTTGAGCACAGATACGCAGTATTTT. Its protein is CAISESHSGTGGLSTDTQYF.

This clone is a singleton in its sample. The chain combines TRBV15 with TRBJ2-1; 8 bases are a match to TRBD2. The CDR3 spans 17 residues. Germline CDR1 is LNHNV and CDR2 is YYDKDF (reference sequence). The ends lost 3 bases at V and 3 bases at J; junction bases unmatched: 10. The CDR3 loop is CATSRDPPGTSYNEQFF. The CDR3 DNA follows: TGTGCCACCAGCAGGGATCCACCCGGGACTAGCTACAATGAGCAGTTCTTC. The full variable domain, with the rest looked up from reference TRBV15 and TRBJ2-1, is DAMVIQNPRYQVTQFGKPVTLSCSQTLNHNVMYWYQQKSSQAPKLLFHYYDKDFNNEADTPDNFQSRRPNTSFCFLDIRSPGLGDTAMYLCATSRDPPGTSYNEQFFGPGTRLTVL.

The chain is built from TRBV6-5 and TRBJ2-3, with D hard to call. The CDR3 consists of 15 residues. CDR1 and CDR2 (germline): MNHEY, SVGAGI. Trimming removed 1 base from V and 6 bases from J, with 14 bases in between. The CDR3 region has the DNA TGTGCCAGCAGTTACTTTCCCCTTGGACGCGATACGCAGTATTTT. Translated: CASSYFPLGRDTQYF.

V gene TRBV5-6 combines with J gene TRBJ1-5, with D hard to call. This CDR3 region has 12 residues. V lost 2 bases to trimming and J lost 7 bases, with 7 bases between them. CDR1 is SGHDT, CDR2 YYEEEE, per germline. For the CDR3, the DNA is TGTGCCAGCAGCTTTATTGGACAGCCCCAGCATTTT. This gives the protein CASSFIGQPQHF.

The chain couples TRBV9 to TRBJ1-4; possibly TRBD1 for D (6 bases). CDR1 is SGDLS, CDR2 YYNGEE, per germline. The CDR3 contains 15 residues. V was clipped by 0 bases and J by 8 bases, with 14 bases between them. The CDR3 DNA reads TGTGCCAGCAGCGTAGCGGCAGGGGTGTCGGAAAAACTGTTTTTT. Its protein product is CASSVAAGVSEKLFF. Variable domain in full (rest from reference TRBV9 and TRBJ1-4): DSGVTQTPKHLITATGQRVTLRCSPRSGDLSVYWYQQSLDQGLQFLIQYYNGEERAKGNILERFSAQQFPDLHSELNLSSLELGDSALYFCASSVAAGVSEKLFFGSGTQLSVL.

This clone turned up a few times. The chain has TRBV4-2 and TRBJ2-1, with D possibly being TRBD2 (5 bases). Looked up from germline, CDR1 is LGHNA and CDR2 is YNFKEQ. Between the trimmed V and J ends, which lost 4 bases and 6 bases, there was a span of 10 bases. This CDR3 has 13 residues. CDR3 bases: TGTGCCAGCAGCCCCAGACGGGGCAATGAGCAGTTCTTC. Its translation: CASSPRRGNEQFF.

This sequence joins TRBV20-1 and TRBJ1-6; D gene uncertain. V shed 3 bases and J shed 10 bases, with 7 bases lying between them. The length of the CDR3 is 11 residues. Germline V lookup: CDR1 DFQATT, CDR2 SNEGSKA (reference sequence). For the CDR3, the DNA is TGCAGTGCTAGCTTAGGATCACCCCTCCACTTT. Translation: CSASLGSPLHF.

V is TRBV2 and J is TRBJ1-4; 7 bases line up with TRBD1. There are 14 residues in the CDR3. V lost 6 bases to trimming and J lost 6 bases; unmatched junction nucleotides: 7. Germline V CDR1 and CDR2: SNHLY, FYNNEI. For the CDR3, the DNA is TGTGCCAGCAGCGTTGACAGGGACGATGAAAAACTGTTTTTT. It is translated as CASSVDRDDEKLFF.

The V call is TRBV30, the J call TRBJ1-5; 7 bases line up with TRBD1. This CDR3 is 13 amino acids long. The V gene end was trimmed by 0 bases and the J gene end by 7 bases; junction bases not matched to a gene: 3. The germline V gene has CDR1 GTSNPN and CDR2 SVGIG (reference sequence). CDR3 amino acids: CAWSVQGTQPQHF. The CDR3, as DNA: TGTGCCTGGAGTGTACAGGGGACCCAGCCCCAGCATTTT.

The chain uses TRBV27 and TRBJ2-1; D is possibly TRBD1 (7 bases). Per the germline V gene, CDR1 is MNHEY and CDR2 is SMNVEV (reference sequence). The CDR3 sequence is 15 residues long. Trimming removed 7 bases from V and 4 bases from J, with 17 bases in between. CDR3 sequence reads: CASTGTGDSYNEQFF. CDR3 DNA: TGTGCCAGCACAGGCACAGGGGACTCTTACAATGAGCAGTTCTTC.